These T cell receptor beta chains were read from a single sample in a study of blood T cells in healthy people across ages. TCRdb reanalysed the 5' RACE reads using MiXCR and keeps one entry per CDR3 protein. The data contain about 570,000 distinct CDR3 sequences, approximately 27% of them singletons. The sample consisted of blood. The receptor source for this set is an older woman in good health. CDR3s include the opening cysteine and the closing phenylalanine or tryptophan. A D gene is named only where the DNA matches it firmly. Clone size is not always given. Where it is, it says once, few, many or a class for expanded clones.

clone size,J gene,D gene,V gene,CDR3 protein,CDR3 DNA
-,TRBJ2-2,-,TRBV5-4,CASSLLGAASGELFF,TGTGCCAGCAGCTTACTGGGGGCGGCGAGCGGGGAGCTGTTTTTT
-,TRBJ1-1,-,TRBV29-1,CSVIRGNTEAFF,TGCAGCGTTATCCGCGGGAACACTGAAGCTTTCTTT
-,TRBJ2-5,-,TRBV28,CASSLSLGGETQYF,TGTGCCAGCAGTTTATCACTAGGGGGGGAGACCCAGTACTTC
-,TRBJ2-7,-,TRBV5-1,CASSLSGDARREQYF,TGCGCCAGCAGCTTGTCAGGGGACGCTAGACGCGAGCAGTACTTC
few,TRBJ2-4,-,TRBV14,CASSQDRVEGILAKNIQYF,TGTGCCAGCAGCCAAGATCGTGTGGAAGGAATTTTAGCCAAAAACATTCAGTACTTC
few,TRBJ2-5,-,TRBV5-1,CASSLEGRVETQYF,TGCGCCAGCAGCTTAGAGGGCAGGGTCGAGACCCAGTACTTC
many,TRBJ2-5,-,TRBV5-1,CASSPGQETQYF,TGCGCCAGCAGCCCAGGGCAAGAGACCCAGTACTTC
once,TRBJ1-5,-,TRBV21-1,CASSTRSPRQGPVFWQPQHF,TGTGCCAGCAGCACTCGATCTCCTCGACAGGGGCCTGTTTTCTGGCAGCCCCAGCATTTT
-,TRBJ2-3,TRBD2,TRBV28,CASSFSRGGGLPTDTQYF,TGTGCCAGCAGTTTTTCTCGAGGCGGGGGGTTACCCACAGATACGCAGTATTTT
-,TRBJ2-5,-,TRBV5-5,CASSLGWVGQETQYF,TGTGCCAGCAGCTTGGGGTGGGTAGGACAAGAGACCCAGTACTTC
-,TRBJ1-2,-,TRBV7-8,CASSLTTYNYGYTF,TGTGCCAGCAGCTTAACAACCTATAACTATGGCTACACCTTC
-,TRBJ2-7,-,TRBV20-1,CSARDARRLNEQYF,TGCAGTGCTAGAGACGCACGAAGGTTAAACGAGCAGTACTTC
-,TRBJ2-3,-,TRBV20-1,CSARDRRLGADTQYF,TGCAGTGCTAGAGATCGGAGGCTGGGGGCAGATACGCAGTATTTT
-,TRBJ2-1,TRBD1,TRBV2,CASSDSFGTGESEQFF,TGTGCCAGCAGTGATTCATTCGGGACAGGGGAGAGTGAGCAGTTCTTC
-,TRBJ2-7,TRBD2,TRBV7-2,CASSLAGFLAGEQYF,TGTGCCAGCAGCTTAGCGGGCTTCTTAGCGGGCGAGCAGTACTTC
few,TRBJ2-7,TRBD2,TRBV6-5,CASSLSGGSTYEQYF,TGTGCCAGCAGCCTGAGCGGGGGGAGTACGTACGAGCAGTACTTC
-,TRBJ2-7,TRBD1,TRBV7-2,CASSLGLGQGTYEQYF,TGTGCCAGCAGCTTAGGGCTCGGACAGGGGACCTACGAGCAGTACTTC
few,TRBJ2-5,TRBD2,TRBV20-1,CSASPLAGGRETQYF,TGCAGTGCTAGCCCACTAGCGGGGGGGCGAGAGACCCAGTACTTC
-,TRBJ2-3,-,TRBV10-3,CAISGPGGGAGTDTQYF,TGTGCCATCAGTGGCCCTGGAGGGGGGGCCGGGACAGATACGCAGTATTTT
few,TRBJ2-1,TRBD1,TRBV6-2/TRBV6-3,CASSRSETGFSYNEQFF,TGTGCCAGCAGTCGCAGTGAGACAGGGTTTTCCTACAATGAGCAGTTCTTC
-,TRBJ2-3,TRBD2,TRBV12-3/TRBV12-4,CASRYREGSSDTQYF,TGTGCCAGCAGATACCGGGAGGGATCATCGGATACGCAGTATTTT
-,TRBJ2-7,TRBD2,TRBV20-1,CSARGERGLYEQYF,TGCAGTGCTAGAGGGGAGCGGGGGCTCTACGAGCAGTACTTC
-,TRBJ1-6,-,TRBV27,CASSRVGSYNSPLHF,TGTGCCAGCAGCAGGGTTGGCTCCTATAATTCACCCCTCCACTTT
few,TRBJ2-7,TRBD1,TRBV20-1,CSALGQGAYEQYF,TGCAGTGCGTTGGGACAGGGGGCCTACGAGCAGTACTTC
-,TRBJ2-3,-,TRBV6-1,CASSEVTPSTDTQYF,TGTGCCAGCAGTGAAGTGACACCTAGCACAGATACGCAGTATTTT
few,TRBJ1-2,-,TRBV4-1,CASSQEGFWGYTF,TGCGCCAGCAGCCAAGAAGGGTTTTGGGGCTACACCTTC
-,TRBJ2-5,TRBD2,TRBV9,CASSVSGGAFGETQYF,TGTGCCAGCAGCGTATCCGGGGGGGCCTTCGGAGAGACCCAGTACTTC
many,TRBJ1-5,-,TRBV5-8,CASSLTNQPQHF,TGTGCCAGCAGCCTAACCAATCAGCCCCAGCATTTT
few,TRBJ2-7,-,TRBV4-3,CASSRDRASSYEQYF,TGCGCCAGCAGCCGAGATCGGGCTAGTTCCTACGAGCAGTACTTC
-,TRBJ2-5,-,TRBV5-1,CASSGRSGEETQYF,TGCGCCAGCAGCGGGCGGTCAGGAGAAGAGACCCAGTACTTC
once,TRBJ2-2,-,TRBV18,CASSPLAWSDTGELFF,TGTGCCAGCTCACCCTTGGCGTGGTCTGACACCGGGGAGCTGTTTTTT
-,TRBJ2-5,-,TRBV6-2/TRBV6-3,CASSYGRGQETQYF,TGTGCCAGCAGTTACGGGCGGGGCCAAGAGACCCAGTACTTC
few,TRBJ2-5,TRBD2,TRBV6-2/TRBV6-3,CASNPVGLAGGGETQYF,TGTGCCAGCAATCCGGTGGGACTAGCGGGAGGCGGAGAGACCCAGTACTTC
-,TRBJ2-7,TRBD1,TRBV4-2,CASSQGRGLYEQYF,TGTGCCAGCAGCCAAGGCAGGGGGCTCTACGAGCAGTACTTC
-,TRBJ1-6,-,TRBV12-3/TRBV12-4,CASSLEQINSPLHF,TGTGCCAGCAGTTTAGAGCAGATTAATTCACCCCTCCACTTT
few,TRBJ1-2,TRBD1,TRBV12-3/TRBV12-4,CASRGTGVIGYTF,TGTGCCAGCAGGGGGACAGGGGTGATTGGCTACACCTTC
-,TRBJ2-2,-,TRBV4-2,CASSQDRGNTGELFF,TGTGCCAGCAGCCAAGATAGGGGGAACACCGGGGAGCTGTTTTTT
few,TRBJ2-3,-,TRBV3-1,CASSQSFSGTDTQYF,TGTGCCAGCAGCCAGAGCTTTTCTGGCACAGATACGCAGTATTTT
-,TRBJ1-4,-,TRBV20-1,CSAREGKEEKLFF,TGCAGTGCTAGAGAGGGAAAGGAGGAAAAACTGTTTTTT
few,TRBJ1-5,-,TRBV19,CASSPDTNQPQHF,TGTGCCAGTAGCCCGGACACTAATCAGCCCCAGCATTTT
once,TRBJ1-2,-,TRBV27,CASSSWSTSNYGYTF,TGTGCCAGCAGTTCATGGAGCACTTCTAACTATGGCTACACCTTC
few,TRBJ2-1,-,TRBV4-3,CASSQGRYLNEQFF,TGCGCCAGCAGCCAAGGGCGCTACCTAAATGAGCAGTTCTTC
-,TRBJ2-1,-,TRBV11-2,CASSLAAGPGEQFF,TGTGCCAGCAGCTTAGCGGCGGGGCCTGGTGAGCAGTTCTTC
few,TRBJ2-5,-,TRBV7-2,CASSFSAETRYF,TGTGCCAGCAGCTTCTCGGCGGAGACCCGGTACTTC
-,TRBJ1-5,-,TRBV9,CASSAREGSNQPQHF,TGTGCCAGCAGCGCCCGCGAGGGTAGCAATCAGCCCCAGCATTTT
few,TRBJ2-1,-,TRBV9,CASSSGWGRVNEQFF,TGTGCCAGCAGTTCGGGGTGGGGTAGGGTCAATGAGCAGTTCTTC
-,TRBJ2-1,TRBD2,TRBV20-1,CSAFSPGTRDYNEQFF,TGCAGTGCTTTCAGCCCCGGGACTAGGGACTACAATGAGCAGTTCTTC
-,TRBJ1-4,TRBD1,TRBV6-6,CASSAQGSEKLFF,TGTGCCAGCAGTGCACAGGGGAGTGAAAAACTGTTTTTT
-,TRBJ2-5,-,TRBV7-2,CASSLVIEAQYF,TGTGCCAGCAGCTTGGTGATAGAGGCCCAGTACTTC
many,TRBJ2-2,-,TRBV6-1,CASRPGNTGELFF,TGTGCCAGCAGGCCGGGGAACACCGGGGAGCTGTTTTTT
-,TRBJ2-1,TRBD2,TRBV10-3,CAISDGSGGSNNEQFF,TGTGCCATCAGTGACGGGAGCGGGGGGAGCAACAATGAGCAGTTCTTC
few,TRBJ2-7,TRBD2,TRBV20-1,CSARKRGAGSYEQYF,TGCAGTGCTAGGAAGAGAGGAGCGGGGTCCTACGAGCAGTACTTC
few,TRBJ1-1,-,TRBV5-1,CASSLAGHMNTEAFF,TGCGCCAGCAGCTTGGCCGGACACATGAACACTGAAGCTTTCTTT